This TCR beta chain was sequenced during a study of cytomegalovirus exposure and HLA in healthy donors. Note on this clone: What it binds is unknown.

Primers: 60 Vbeta forward and 13 Jbeta reverse. Original handling: A later analysis counted 80 million or so unique TCR beta chains, about 10 million shared. Repertoires were generated with immunoSEQ multiplex PCR, while TCRdb's copy carries only in-frame clones and drops some. That table supplies the V and J calls and clone size; D and trimming were determined from the DNA. The sample consists of around 200,000 clones, about 79% of them appearing once. The V and J ends lost 0 bases and 3 bases respectively, with 10 bases between them. The CDR3 spans 15 residues. The germline V gene has CDR1 SGHTA and CDR2 FQGNSA. Whole-study findings and limits: TCR beta sequences reportedly predicted most subjects' HLA-A and HLA-B alleles accurately. According to an earlier analysis, most TCR beta V segments yielded productive rearrangements about 90% or about 30% of the time. Later analysis identified about 17,000 TCR beta sequences associated with HLA alleles, using a false discovery rate threshold of 0.05.

The material sequenced was PBMCs. V and J are TRBV7-2 and TRBJ2-3, with a tentative D call TRBD2 (6 bases). This TCR was recovered from a man between 18 and 35 years old in good health and CMV-seronegative. CDR3 nucleotides: TGTGCCAGCAGCTTAGCGATACGGGAGACAGATACGCAGTATTTT. Protein product: CASSLAIRETDTQYF.